The 16 T cell receptor beta chains in this list originate from one sample, sequenced in a study of identical twins listed by TCRdb under 2016. The library was made by 5' RACE. This sample was sequenced with an Illumina HiSeq 2000. The public reads were run again by TCRdb, first through fastp at Q25 and then through MiXCR, and only productive beta chains were kept. Rows merge per CDR3 protein into single entries with the most common DNA and genes. In all, the sample holds around 200,000 distinct CDR3 sequences, and around 10% of those were seen once. Clones ranked in the top ten supply just over 5% of the sample. Sequencing was done on a sample of memory (CD45RO+) T cells sorted from blood. Sample cell subset or site, as interpreted from the label and publication: CD45RO+ enriched T cells. All receptors come from a woman younger than 30 in good health.

This clonotype was counted between two and nine times. The chain is built from TRBV5-6 and TRBJ2-3; TRBD2 matches 10 bases. The CDR3 is 16 residues long. The germline CDR1 and CDR2 sequences are SGHDT and YYEEEE. The V segment lost 2 bases and the J segment 5 bases; nucleotides outside the gene matches: 8. Here the CDR3 DNA reads TGTGCCAGCAGCTTCACCCTAGCGGGAGCTGGAGATACGCAGTATTTT. This translates into CASSFTLAGAGDTQYF.

The chain couples TRBV11-3 to TRBJ2-1, with a weak D call TRBD1 (5 bases). Looked up from germline, CDR1 is SGHNT and CDR2 is YENEEA. The CDR3 sequence is 14 residues long. V was pared by 5 bases and J by 4 bases, with 12 bases between. This chain's CDR3 is CASSMPRGYNEQFF. The CDR3 DNA follows: TGTGCCAGCAGCATGCCTAGGGGATACAATGAGCAGTTCTTC.

The chain has TRBV3-1 and TRBJ2-3; possibly TRBD1 or TRBD2 for D (5 bases each). V was pared by 1 base and J by 1 base, with 9 bases between. Germline values: CDR1 LGHDT, CDR2 YNNKEL (reference sequence). The CDR3 is 15 amino acids. The CDR3 DNA is TGTGCCAGCAGCCAAGTCTGGGACGGCACAGATACGCAGTATTTT. Translated: CASSQVWDGTDTQYF.

This clonotype was detected ten times or more. The chain employs TRBV7-2 and TRBJ2-1; 10 bases match TRBD2. The CDR3 consists of 15 residues. The junction had 3 bases not matched to a gene; V was cut back by 1 base and J by 6 bases. Germline V gene lookup returns CDR1 SGHTA and CDR2 FQGNSA. The CDR3 region has the DNA TGTGCCAGCAGCTTAGGGACTAGCGGACTCAATGAGCAGTTCTTC. It encodes CASSLGTSGLNEQFF.

The V gene is TRBV20-1, the J gene TRBJ2-3; 14 bases are shared with TRBD2. The V and J ends lost 6 bases and 5 bases, in that order; junction bases with no gene match: 13. CDR3 length equals 17 residues. CDR1 and CDR2 (germline): DFQATT, SNEGSKA (reference sequence). For the CDR3, the DNA is TGCAGTGCCGATGTTTCGGGACTAGCGGGAGTAATAGATACGCAGTATTTT. Translation gives CSADVSGLAGVIDTQYF.

The chain links TRBV5-1 to TRBJ2-3; TRBD2 matches at 11 bases. This CDR3 contains 16 residues. V dropped 5 bases and J dropped 2; count of bases not matched to a gene: 7. Germline CDR1 and CDR2: SGHRS and YFSETQ. The CDR3 bases are TGCGCCAGCAGGGGAGGGACTAGCGGTCACACAGATACGCAGTATTTT. Translation gives CASRGGTSGHTDTQYF.

In its sample, this clonotype was seen a few times. The rearrangement joins TRBV20-1 to TRBJ2-1, with D maybe TRBD1 (5 bases). The CDR3 totals 12 residues. Germline V CDR1 and CDR2: DFQATT, SNEGSKA (reference sequence). Deletions cut 1 base from V and 8 bases from J, with 9 bases between. CDR3 loop: CSARVQGDEQFF. CDR3 bases: TGCAGTGCTAGAGTTCAGGGTGATGAGCAGTTCTTC.

The genes are TRBV27 and TRBJ2-1, with 10 bases fitting TRBD2. The CDR3 runs 18 residues. CDR1 is MNHEY, CDR2 SMNVEV, per germline (reference sequence). J was trimmed by 7 bases and V by 5 bases; bases with no gene match: 17. The CDR3 DNA follows: TGTGCCAGCAGTGGTAGCGGGGGGTCATTATTGGCGCGTAATGAGCAGTTCTTC. Translation gives CASSGSGGSLLARNEQFF.

This clonotype was seen more than once but under ten times. V and J are TRBV29-1 and TRBJ1-1, with D uncertain. Trimming took off 7 bases at V and 3 bases at J, with 15 bases between the two ends. Looked up from germline, CDR1 is SQVTM and CDR2 is ANQGSEA. The CDR3 is made up of 13 amino acids. CDR3 amino acids: CSALRSGDTEAFF. The DNA of the CDR3 is TGCAGCGCTCTCCGATCCGGGGACACTGAAGCTTTCTTT.

This clonotype showed up many times. The V and J genes are TRBV12-3 or TRBV12-4 and TRBJ2-7; D not resolved. The CDR3 spans 12 residues. V lost 7 bases, J lost 2 bases, and 9 bases lay in between. The DNA of the CDR3 is TGTGCCAGCATGCAGTTTCCCTACGAGCAGTACTTC. Translated, it gives CASMQFPYEQYF.

This clonotype was observed a handful of times. Written as DNA, the CDR3 is TGTGCCAGCAGCCCCGGGACTAGAGGTGTCGCGCAGTATTTT. This translates into CASSPGTRGVAQYF. V and J are TRBV3-1 and TRBJ2-3; 8 positions match TRBD2. The germline CDR1 and CDR2 sequences are LGHDT and YNNKEL (reference sequence). CDR3 size: 14 residues. The V gene end was trimmed by 4 bases and the J gene end by 10 bases; junction bases not matched to a gene: 10.

With respect to this clonotype: A read error may produce the germline difference seen at one junction end. This chain joins TRBV6-5 and TRBJ1-2; D remains ambiguous. Germline CDR1 reads MNHEY; CDR2 reads SVGAGI. This CDR3 has 14 amino acids. The CDR3 reads CTSSYSPAFYGYTF. In nucleotides, the CDR3 is TGTACCAGCAGTTACTCACCAGCATTTTATGGCTACACCTTC.

This clonotype was picked up a small number of times. The chain recombines TRBV20-1 with TRBJ2-1, with 8 bases aligning to TRBD2. Per germline, CDR1 DFQATT and CDR2 SNEGSKA (reference sequence). The V and J ends lost 3 bases and 1 base, in that order; junction bases with no gene match: 5. The CDR3 runs 15 residues. The CDR3 loop is CSASKGLASYNEQFF. DNA of the CDR3: TGCAGTGCTAGTAAAGGACTAGCATCCTACAATGAGCAGTTCTTC.

Notes on this clonotype: A junction end diverges from the germline sequence, so it may reflect a read error. The CDR3 DNA follows: TGTGCCGGCAGCTTTAAGCGGGAGAATGAGCAGTTCTTC. Amino acids: CAGSFKRENEQFF. The chain has TRBV7-2 and TRBJ2-1; 8 bases line up with TRBD2. In germline, CDR1 is SGHTA, CDR2 FQGNSA. The CDR3 spans 13 residues.

Here the CDR3 reads CASSVYEGSGTQYF. The CDR3 DNA reads as TGTGCCAGCAGCGTATACGAGGGGTCGGGGACCCAGTACTTC. The chain couples TRBV9 to TRBJ2-5; D is perhaps TRBD1 or TRBD2 (5 bases each). The CDR3 has 14 amino acids. Trimming stripped 1 base from V and 7 bases from J, with 14 bases between. Looked up from germline, CDR1 is SGDLS and CDR2 is YYNGEE.

This clonotype has at least ten counts. The chain has TRBV6-1 and TRBJ2-7, with a possible D match to TRBD2 (6 bases). There are 14 residues in the CDR3. V was trimmed by 7 bases and J by 5 bases, leaving 18 bases between them. Germline CDR1 reads MNHNS; CDR2 reads SASEGT. CDR3: CASTEPTGRNEQYF. CDR3 bases: TGTGCCAGCACCGAACCGACGGGGAGGAACGAGCAGTACTTC.